There are a few counts of the clone carrying this T cell receptor (beta chain). Its target is unknown. Sequencing templates came from extracted RNA that was reverse transcribed into cDNA. Using immunoSEQ multiplex PCR, the repertoire was profiled, and TCRdb retains in-frame clones only, with some absent. The sample holds approximately 280,000 clones, 58% seen once. Germline V gene lookup returns CDR1 MNHEY and CDR2 SMNVEV (reference sequence). V lost 7 bases, J lost 4 bases, and 16 bases lay in between. CDR3 length equals 14 residues. This sample stems from a study of CD8+ T cells in alopecia areata. Across the whole study: Treated patients' severity was scored by percentage of affected scalp area.

Notes on the study in general: In lesional scalp, particularly from alopecia totalis/universalis, clonality was higher than in normal scalp.

Treatment indicated: oral pan-JAK inhibitor, 5-10 mg twice daily. The specimen was CD4+ T cells sorted from blood, collected at week 24, from a patient treated with tofacitinib. The genes are TRBV27 and TRBJ1-2, with D possibly matching TRBD1 (6 bases). The clonotype comes from a human donor with alopecia areata. CDR3 DNA: TGTGCCAGCACCTCCTTACAGGGTAGCTATGGCTACACCTTC. Translation: CASTSLQGSYGYTF.